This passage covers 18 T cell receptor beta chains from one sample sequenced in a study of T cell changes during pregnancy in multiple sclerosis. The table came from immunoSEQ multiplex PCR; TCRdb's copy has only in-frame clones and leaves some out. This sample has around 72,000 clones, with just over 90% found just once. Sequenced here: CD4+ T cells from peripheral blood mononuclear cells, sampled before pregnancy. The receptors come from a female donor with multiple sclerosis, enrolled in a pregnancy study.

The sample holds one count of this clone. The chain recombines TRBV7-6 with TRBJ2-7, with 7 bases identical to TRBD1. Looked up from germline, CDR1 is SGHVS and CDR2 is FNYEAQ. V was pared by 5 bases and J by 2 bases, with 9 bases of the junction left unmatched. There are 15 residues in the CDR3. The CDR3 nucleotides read TGTGCCAGCAGCGAACAGGGGCAGGCCCCCTACGAGCAGTACTTC. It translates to CASSEQGQAPYEQYF.

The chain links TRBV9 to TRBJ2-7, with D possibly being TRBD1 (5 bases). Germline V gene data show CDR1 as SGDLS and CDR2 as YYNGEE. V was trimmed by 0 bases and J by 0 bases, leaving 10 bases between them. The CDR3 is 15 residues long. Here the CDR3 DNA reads TGTGCCAGCAGCGTAGGACAGTTTAGCTCCTACGAGCAGTACTTC. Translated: CASSVGQFSSYEQYF.

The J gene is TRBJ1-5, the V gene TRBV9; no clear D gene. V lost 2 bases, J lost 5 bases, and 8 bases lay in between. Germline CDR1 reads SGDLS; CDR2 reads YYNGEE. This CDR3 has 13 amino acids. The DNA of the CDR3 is TGTGCCAGCAGCGTTCGAGTGGATCAGCCCCAGCATTTT. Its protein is CASSVRVDQPQHF.

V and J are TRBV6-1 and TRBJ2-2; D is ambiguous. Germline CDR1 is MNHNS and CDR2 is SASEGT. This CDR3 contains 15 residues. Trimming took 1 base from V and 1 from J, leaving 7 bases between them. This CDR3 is CASSEVEMNTGELFF. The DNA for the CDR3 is TGTGCCAGCAGTGAAGTTGAGATGAACACCGGGGAGCTGTTTTTT.

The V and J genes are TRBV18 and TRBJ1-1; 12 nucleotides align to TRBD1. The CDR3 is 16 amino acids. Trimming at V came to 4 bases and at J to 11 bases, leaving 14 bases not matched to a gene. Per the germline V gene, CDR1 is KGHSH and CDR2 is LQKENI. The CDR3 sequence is CASSRGSSGTGGNAFF. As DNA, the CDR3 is TGTGCCAGCTCACGGGGGAGTTCCGGGACAGGGGGCAATGCTTTCTTT. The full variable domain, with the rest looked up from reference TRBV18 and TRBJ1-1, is NAGVMQNPRHLVRRRGQEARLRCSPMKGHSHVYWYRQLPEEGLKFMVYLQKENIIDESGMPKERFSAEFPKEGPSILRIQQVVRGDSAAYFCASSRGSSGTGGNAFFGQGTRLTVV.

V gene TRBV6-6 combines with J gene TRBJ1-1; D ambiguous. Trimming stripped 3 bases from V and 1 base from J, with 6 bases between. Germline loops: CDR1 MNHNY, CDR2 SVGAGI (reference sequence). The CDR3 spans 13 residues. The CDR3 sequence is CASSYKQNTEAFF. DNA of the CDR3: TGTGCCAGCAGTTATAAGCAGAACACTGAAGCTTTCTTT.

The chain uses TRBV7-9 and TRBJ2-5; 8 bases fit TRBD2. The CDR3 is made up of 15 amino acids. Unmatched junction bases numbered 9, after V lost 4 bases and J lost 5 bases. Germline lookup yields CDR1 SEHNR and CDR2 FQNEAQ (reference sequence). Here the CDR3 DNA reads TGTGCCAGCAGCTCCCGAGGACTAGCAGAGGAGACCCAGTACTTC. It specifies CASSSRGLAEETQYF.

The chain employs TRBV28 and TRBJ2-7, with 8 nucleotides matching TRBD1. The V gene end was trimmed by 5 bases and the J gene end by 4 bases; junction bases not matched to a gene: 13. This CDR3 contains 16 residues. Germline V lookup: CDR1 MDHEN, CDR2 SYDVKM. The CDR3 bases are TGTGCCAGCAGTCCCGCGGGGCAGGGGGCAAGTTACGAGCAGTACTTC. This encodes CASSPAGQGASYEQYF. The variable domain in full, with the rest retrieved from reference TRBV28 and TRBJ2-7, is DVKVTQSSRYLVKRTGEKVFLECVQDMDHENMFWYRQDPGLGLRLIYFSYDVKMKEKGDIPEGYSVSREKKERFSLILESASTNQTSMYLCASSPAGQGASYEQYFGPGTRLTVT.

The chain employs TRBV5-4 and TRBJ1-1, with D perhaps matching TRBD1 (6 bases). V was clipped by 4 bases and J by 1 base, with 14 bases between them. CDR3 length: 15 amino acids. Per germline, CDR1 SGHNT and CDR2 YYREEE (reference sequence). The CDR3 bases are TGTGCCAGCAGCCCCAAGACAGGTTCGAACACTGAAGCTTTCTTT. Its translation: CASSPKTGSNTEAFF.

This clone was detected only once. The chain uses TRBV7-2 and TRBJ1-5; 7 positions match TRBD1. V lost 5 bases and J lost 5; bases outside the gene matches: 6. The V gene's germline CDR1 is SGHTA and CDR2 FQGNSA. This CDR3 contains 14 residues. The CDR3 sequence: CASSPRQGDQPQHF. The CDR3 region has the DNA TGTGCCAGCAGCCCCAGACAGGGTGATCAGCCCCAGCATTTT.

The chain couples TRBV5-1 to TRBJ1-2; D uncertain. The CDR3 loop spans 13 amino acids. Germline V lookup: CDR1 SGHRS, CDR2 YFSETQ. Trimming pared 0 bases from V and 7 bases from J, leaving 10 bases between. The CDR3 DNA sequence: TGCGCCAGCAGCTTGGATGGAGGAGGTGGCTACACCTTC. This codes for CASSLDGGGGYTF.

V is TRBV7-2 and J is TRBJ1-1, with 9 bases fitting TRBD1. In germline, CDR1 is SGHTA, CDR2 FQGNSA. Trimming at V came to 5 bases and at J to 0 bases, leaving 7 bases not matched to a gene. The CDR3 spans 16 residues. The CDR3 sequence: CASSLQGAFMNTEAFF. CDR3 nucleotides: TGTGCCAGCAGCCTACAGGGGGCTTTTATGAACACTGAAGCTTTCTTT.

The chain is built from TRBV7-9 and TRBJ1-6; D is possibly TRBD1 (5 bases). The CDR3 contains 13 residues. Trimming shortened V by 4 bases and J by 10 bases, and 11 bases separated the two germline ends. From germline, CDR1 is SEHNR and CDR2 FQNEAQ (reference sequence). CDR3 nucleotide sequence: TGTGCCAGCAGCTGGGCAGGGAACTCACCCCTCCACTTT. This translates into CASSWAGNSPLHF. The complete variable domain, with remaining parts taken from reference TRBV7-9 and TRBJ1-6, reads DTGVSQNPRHKITKRGQNVTFRCDPISEHNRLYWYRQTLGQGPEFLTYFQNEAQLEKSRLLSDRFSAERPKGSFSTLEIQRTEQGDSAMYLCASSWAGNSPLHFGNGTRLTVT.

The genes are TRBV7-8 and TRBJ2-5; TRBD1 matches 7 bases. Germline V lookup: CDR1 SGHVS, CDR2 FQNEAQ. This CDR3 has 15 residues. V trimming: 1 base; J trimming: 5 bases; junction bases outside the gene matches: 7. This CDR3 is CASSLGRGGFETQYF. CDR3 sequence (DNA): TGTGCCAGCAGCTTAGGGAGAGGGGGCTTTGAGACCCAGTACTTC.

CDR3 coding DNA: TGTGCCAGCAGCTTGGGGCCCACAGATACGCAGTATTTT. Translation gives CASSLGPTDTQYF. The rearrangement links TRBV5-4 to TRBJ2-3; D is unresolved. Germline CDR1 SGHNT, CDR2 YYREEE (reference sequence). The CDR3 consists of 13 residues. Trimming took off 0 bases at V and 2 bases at J, with 4 bases between the two ends.

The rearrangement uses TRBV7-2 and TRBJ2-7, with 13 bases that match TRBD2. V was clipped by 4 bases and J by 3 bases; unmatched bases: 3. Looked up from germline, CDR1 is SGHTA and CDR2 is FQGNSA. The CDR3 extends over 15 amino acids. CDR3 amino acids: CASSSGLAGYYEQYF. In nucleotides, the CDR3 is TGTGCCAGCAGCTCGGGACTAGCGGGATACTACGAGCAGTACTTC.

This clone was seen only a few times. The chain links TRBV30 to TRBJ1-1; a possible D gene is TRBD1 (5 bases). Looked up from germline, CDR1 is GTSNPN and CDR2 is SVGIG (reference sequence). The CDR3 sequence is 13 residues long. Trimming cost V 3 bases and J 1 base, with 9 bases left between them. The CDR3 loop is CAWRFDRNTEAFF. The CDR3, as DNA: TGTGCCTGGAGGTTCGACAGGAACACTGAAGCTTTCTTT.

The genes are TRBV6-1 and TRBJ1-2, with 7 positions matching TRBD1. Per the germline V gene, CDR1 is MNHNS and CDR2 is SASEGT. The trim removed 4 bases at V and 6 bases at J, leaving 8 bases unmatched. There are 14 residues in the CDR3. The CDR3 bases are TGTGCCAGCAGTGGTAGACAGGGCGGACATGGCTACACCTTC. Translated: CASSGRQGGHGYTF.